This T cell receptor (beta chain) comes out of a study of shared clonotypes between healthy human individuals. The study enrolled healthy HIV-negative adults without recent acute infections or vaccinations as donors. Adults of Caucasian background living in Nashville, Tennessee made up all donors. The CDR3 runs to 11 residues. Between the trimmed V and J ends, which lost 6 bases and 5 bases, there was a span of 5 bases. CDR1 is MNHNY, CDR2 SVGAGI, per germline (reference sequence). Over several immunoSEQ plates, each subset's genomic DNA was distributed in even portions. Per the authors' pipeline: Filtering differed since immunoSEQ provided only junctions, with no quality scores. The data were produced by immunoSEQ multiplex PCR, yet TCRdb's version contains in-frame clones alone and is incomplete. The V and J calls and clone size are taken from that table; D and trimming were inferred from the DNA. The data hold millions of clones, with about 92% observed a single time.

This rearrangement joins TRBV6-6 to TRBJ2-1; D not resolved. The TCR sequence derives from a man aged 18 to 29 in good health. Sequenced input: naive CD4+ T cells sorted from blood. Subset here: CD45RA+ positively selected. The DNA for the CDR3 is TGTGCCAGCAGCCAACACAATGAGCAGTTCTTC. Protein product: CASSQHNEQFF.